The 26 T cell receptor beta chains listed next were all sequenced from one sample in a study of beta chain features in type 1 diabetes (dated by TCRdb to the late 2010s). Overall study outcomes, separate from this receptor: Type 1 diabetes patients showed a moderate but significant shortening of TCRB CDR3 length in all four CD4+ subsets.

Their specific antigens are unknown. Library prep was done by the immunoSEQ multiplex PCR assay. The High Capacity cDNA Reverse Transcription Kit was used to reverse transcribe all of the isolated RNA, meaning that expressed TCRB transcripts were what got sequenced. TCRdb retrieved this table from immuneACCESS and kept in-frame rearrangements only. Not all clones are present; in checked studies, unresolved V genes account for under half, and no reason is known for the remainder. The sample table shows about 240,000 clones, and over 11% are seen once. In total, the top ten clones hold approximately 0.018% of the sample. The sequenced sample consisted of naive CD4+ T cells from blood. According to the study, the label for this sample's cell subset or site signals: true naive CD4+ T cells. These receptors originate from a young man with type 1 diabetes.

The V call is TRBV19, the J call TRBJ1-2; 9 nucleotides align to TRBD1. With V trimmed by 3 bases and J by 5 bases, 4 bases remained unmatched. Germline V gives CDR1 LNHDA, CDR2 SQIVND (reference sequence). The CDR3 extends over 14 amino acids. The CDR3 loop reads CASSISTGGYGYTF. In DNA, the CDR3 is TGTGCCAGTAGTATCTCGACAGGGGGTTATGGCTACACCTTC.

This chain links TRBV29-1 with TRBJ1-2, with TRBD1 as a possible D gene (6 bases). Germline values: CDR1 SQVTM, CDR2 ANQGSEA. This CDR3 contains 12 residues. The V and J ends lost 7 bases and 2 bases respectively, with 11 bases between them. The DNA of the CDR3 is TGCAGCGGCTGGACAGAAAACTATGGCTACACCTTC. This encodes CSGWTENYGYTF. The variable domain in full, completed from reference TRBV29-1 and TRBJ1-2, reads SAVISQKPSRDICQRGTSLTIQCQVDSQVTMMFWYRQQPGQSLTLIATANQGSEATYESGFVIDKFPISRPNLTFSTLTVSNMSPEDSSIYLCSGWTENYGYTFGSGTRLTVV.

This clone was seen more than once but under ten times. The chain carries TRBV5-4 and TRBJ1-2; 8 nucleotides agree with TRBD1. Germline CDR1 reads SGHNT; CDR2 reads YYREEE (reference sequence). Losses at the gene ends were 4 bases for V and 7 bases for J; bases not matched to a gene: 3. This CDR3 is built from 12 residues. CDR3 region: CASSPGGSGYTF. As DNA, the CDR3 is TGTGCCAGCAGCCCAGGGGGCTCTGGCTACACCTTC.

The chain links TRBV18 to TRBJ1-1; no reliable D call. This CDR3 spans 15 amino acids. CDR1 is KGHSH, CDR2 LQKENI, per germline. V lost 1 base and J 3 bases, leaving 12 bases between the germline ends. As DNA, the CDR3 is TGTGCCAGCTCACCACTGCTCGGTGTGGACACTGAAGCTTTCTTT. Translation gives CASSPLLGVDTEAFF.

This chain joins TRBV7-9 and TRBJ2-1; D perhaps matches TRBD2 (6 bases). The CDR3 runs to 16 residues. V dropped 6 bases and J dropped 0 bases, with 15 bases sitting between them. Germline loops: CDR1 SEHNR, CDR2 FQNEAQ (reference sequence). For the CDR3, the DNA is TGTGCCAGCAGTTTACGGGGGACGGGCTCCTACAATGAGCAGTTCTTC. The encoded protein is CASSLRGTGSYNEQFF.

This clone came up a few times. The genes are TRBV7-9 and TRBJ2-7; 9 bases line up with TRBD1. The V gene end was trimmed by 5 bases and the J gene end by 3 bases; junction bases not matched to a gene: 5. The germline gives CDR1 SEHNR, CDR2 FQNEAQ (reference sequence). The CDR3 consists of 14 residues. CDR3 DNA: TGTGCCAGCAGCCCCGGGACAGGGAACTACGAGCAGTACTTC. It specifies CASSPGTGNYEQYF.

The chain links TRBV5-1 to TRBJ2-7; 7 bases agree with TRBD1. The V gene's germline CDR1 is SGHRS and CDR2 YFSETQ. CDR3 size: 15 residues. The junction had 4 bases not matched to a gene; V was cut back by 1 base and J by 0 bases. This chain's CDR3 is CASSLPDRFSYEQYF. The CDR3 DNA sequence: TGCGCCAGCAGCTTGCCGGACAGGTTCTCCTACGAGCAGTACTTC.

This clone was picked up a small number of times. The V and J genes are TRBV29-1 and TRBJ1-1; 9 positions agree with TRBD1. The CDR3 has 15 amino acids. With 3 bases clipped from V and 1 base from J, the junction kept 6 bases outside the gene matches. Germline V gene sequence: CDR1 SQVTM, CDR2 ANQGSEA. The CDR3 loop reads CSVDPRDRENTEAFF. In DNA, the CDR3 is TGCAGCGTTGACCCCCGGGACAGGGAGAACACTGAAGCTTTCTTT. Based on the CDR3 plus reference TRBV29-1 and TRBJ1-1, the full variable domain is SAVISQKPSRDICQRGTSLTIQCQVDSQVTMMFWYRQQPGQSLTLIATANQGSEATYESGFVIDKFPISRPNLTFSTLTVSNMSPEDSSIYLCSVDPRDRENTEAFFGQGTRLTVV.

This clone has a handful of counts. The chain recombines TRBV30 with TRBJ1-4, with D possibly being TRBD1 (5 bases). With 1 base removed from V and 7 bases from J, the gap between germline ends came to 13 bases. Germline V gives CDR1 GTSNPN, CDR2 SVGIG (reference sequence). The CDR3 runs 14 residues. The CDR3 DNA reads TGTGCCTGGAGTGAAGGAGGGACGGCTGAAAAACTGTTTTTT. Amino acid sequence: CAWSEGGTAEKLFF.

The chain couples TRBV7-9 to TRBJ2-3, with D tentatively TRBD2 (5 bases). The CDR3 is 12 residues long. V lost 4 bases and J 3 bases, leaving 5 bases between the germline ends. Germline V CDR1 and CDR2: SEHNR, FQNEAQ (reference sequence). For the CDR3, the DNA is TGTGCCAGCAGCTCGGGGACAGATACGCAGTATTTT. Translating it yields CASSSGTDTQYF.

The CDR3 here is CASSLDSVPYEQYF. The CDR3, as DNA: TGTGCCAGCAGCTTGGATTCAGTCCCCTACGAGCAGTACTTC. The chain has TRBV5-6 and TRBJ2-7; D is ambiguous. The CDR3 consists of 14 residues. From germline, CDR1 is SGHDT and CDR2 YYEEEE. Trimming removed 0 bases from V and 2 bases from J, with 9 bases in between.

This clone was picked up a small number of times. This CDR3 reads CASRMGTGEYEQYF. CDR3 in DNA: TGCGCCAGCAGGATGGGGACAGGGGAATACGAGCAGTACTTC. This rearrangement joins TRBV5-1 to TRBJ2-7; TRBD1 aligns across 10 bases. CDR3 length equals 14 residues. Per the germline V gene, CDR1 is SGHRS and CDR2 is YFSETQ. With V trimmed by 5 bases and J by 4 bases, 6 bases remained unmatched.

The chain links TRBV6-6 to TRBJ1-1; a weak D match, TRBD1 (5 bases). The CDR3 contains 13 residues. Germline V gene sequence: CDR1 MNHNY, CDR2 SVGAGI (reference sequence). Trimming stripped 6 bases from V and 1 base from J, with 9 bases between. The CDR3 DNA is TGTGCCAGCAGCTCCAGGGAGAACACTGAAGCTTTCTTT. Protein product: CASSSRENTEAFF.

There are a few counts of this clone. This sequence joins TRBV7-2 and TRBJ2-1, with TRBD1 matching over 9 bases. Trimming at V came to 5 bases and at J to 7 bases, leaving 12 bases not matched to a gene. Germline lookup yields CDR1 SGHTA and CDR2 FQGNSA. The CDR3 length is 16 residues. The chain's CDR3 is CASSRAQGARANEQFF. For the CDR3, the DNA is TGTGCCAGCAGCAGAGCACAGGGGGCGCGGGCTAATGAGCAGTTCTTC.

V gene TRBV6-4 combines with J gene TRBJ2-7; 7 nucleotides align to TRBD2. From germline, CDR1 is MRHNA and CDR2 SNTAGT. V lost 6 bases to trimming and J lost 2 bases; unmatched junction nucleotides: 10. The CDR3 loop spans 15 amino acids. The CDR3 spells CASSPHERGTYEQYF. The DNA of the CDR3 is TGTGCCAGCAGCCCCCACGAGCGGGGCACCTACGAGCAGTACTTC.

The V gene is TRBV2, the J gene TRBJ1-6; D perhaps matches TRBD1 (6 bases). Germline values: CDR1 SNHLY, CDR2 FYNNEI. CDR3 length equals 15 residues. Trimming left V 8 bases short and J 9 bases short, with 20 bases between. The DNA of the CDR3 is TGTGCCAGCGGAGTGGAAGGGGGTGGAAGTTCACCCCTCCACTTT. It codes for CASGVEGGGSSPLHF.

This clone was found a few times. The genes are TRBV5-4 and TRBJ2-1, with a weak D call TRBD2 (7 bases). The V and J ends lost 1 base and 4 bases respectively, with 15 bases between them. This CDR3 is 16 amino acids long. Germline V lookup: CDR1 SGHNT, CDR2 YYREEE (reference sequence). CDR3 DNA: TGTGCCAGCAGCTTGCACGCGGGGGCCGCTTACAATGAGCAGTTCTTC. Amino acids: CASSLHAGAAYNEQFF.

This rearrangement joins TRBV9 to TRBJ2-7, with 8 bases that match TRBD2. This CDR3 has 15 residues. CDR1 and CDR2 from the germline V gene are SGDLS and YYNGEE. Germline trimming cut 4 bases from V and 2 bases from J; bases unmatched to any gene: 8. CDR3 nucleotides: TGTGCCAGCAGCCCAAGAGCGGGGGCACCCTACGAGCAGTACTTC. It is translated as CASSPRAGAPYEQYF.

This clone has only one observation. The chain combines TRBV2 with TRBJ2-7, with 8 bases aligning to TRBD2. J was trimmed by 2 bases and V by 6 bases; bases with no gene match: 3. This CDR3 comprises 13 residues. CDR1 and CDR2 (germline): SNHLY, FYNNEI. The CDR3 sequence is CASSLAGPYEQYF. CDR3 in DNA: TGTGCCAGCAGCTTAGCGGGACCCTACGAGCAGTACTTC.

The V and J genes are TRBV6-1 and TRBJ1-5; 12 bases line up with TRBD1. CDR3 length: 16 residues. V shed 3 bases and J 4 bases; nucleotides not matched to a gene: 4. Germline CDR1 MNHNS, CDR2 SASEGT. DNA of the CDR3: TGTGCCAGCAGTGAGGGGGACAGGGGGCTTAATCAGCCCCAGCATTTT. Its protein product is CASSEGDRGLNQPQHF.

This clone has just a few counts. The V and J genes are TRBV2 and TRBJ1-1; 8 positions match TRBD1. This CDR3 has 13 residues. Unmatched junction bases numbered 8, after V lost 8 bases and J lost 6 bases. From germline, CDR1 is SNHLY and CDR2 FYNNEI. CDR3 residues: CASLQGAVAEAFF. The CDR3, as DNA: TGTGCCAGCTTGCAGGGGGCGGTGGCTGAAGCTTTCTTT.

This clone was recorded a few times. The CDR3 DNA follows: TGCAGCGCAACCCTGACAGGGGTGTCCAAAAACATTCAGTACTTC. This gives the protein CSATLTGVSKNIQYF. The V call is TRBV29-1, the J call TRBJ2-4, with TRBD1 identical over 8 bases. The ends lost 7 bases at V and 2 bases at J; junction bases unmatched: 10. This CDR3 contains 15 residues. The germline V gene has CDR1 SQVTM and CDR2 ANQGSEA. Using reference TRBV29-1 and TRBJ2-4 for the parts outside the CDR3, the full variable domain is SAVISQKPSRDICQRGTSLTIQCQVDSQVTMMFWYRQQPGQSLTLIATANQGSEATYESGFVIDKFPISRPNLTFSTLTVSNMSPEDSSIYLCSATLTGVSKNIQYFGAGTRLSVL.

This clone was found a few times. The genes are TRBV18 and TRBJ1-2; D remains unclear. The CDR3 runs to 12 residues. The ends were cut back, 3 bases at V and 7 bases at J, with 9 bases in the middle. Germline values: CDR1 KGHSH, CDR2 LQKENI. The CDR3 protein is CASSPGLSGYTF. CDR3 sequence (DNA): TGTGCCAGCTCACCGGGCTTATCTGGCTACACCTTC. The entire variable domain, with the rest obtained from reference TRBV18 and TRBJ1-2, is as follows: NAGVMQNPRHLVRRRGQEARLRCSPMKGHSHVYWYRQLPEEGLKFMVYLQKENIIDESGMPKERFSAEFPKEGPSILRIQQVVRGDSAAYFCASSPGLSGYTFGSGTRLTVV.

This clone has a handful of counts. V and J are TRBV12-5 and TRBJ2-5; D possibly corresponds to TRBD2 (5 bases). Trimming cost V 6 bases and J 1 base, with 18 bases left between them. This CDR3 has 16 amino acids. Germline CDR1 and CDR2: LGHNT and FRNRAP. The CDR3 DNA reads TGTGCTAGTGGCCTCACCGGACTTACGATCCAAGAGACCCAGTACTTC. Protein: CASGLTGLTIQETQYF. Variable domain in full (rest from reference TRBV12-5 and TRBJ2-5): DARVTQTPRHKVTEMGQEVTMRCQPILGHNTVFWYRQTMMQGLELLAYFRNRAPLDDSGMPKDRFSAEMPDATLATLKIQPSEPRDSAVYFCASGLTGLTIQETQYFGPGTRLLVL.

The chain is built from TRBV12-5 and TRBJ1-5; D is unclear. The CDR3 has 13 residues. CDR1 is LGHNT, CDR2 FRNRAP, per germline. The V end lost 6 bases, the J end lost 6 bases, and 12 bases lay between the germline ends. The CDR3 sequence: CASGRIGGQPQHF. The CDR3 coding sequence is TGTGCTAGTGGCAGAATAGGAGGTCAGCCCCAGCATTTT.

The chain's CDR3 is CASSLALAGVGGELFF. The CDR3 region has the DNA TGTGCCAGCAGTTTGGCGCTAGCGGGAGTTGGCGGGGAGCTGTTTTTT. The chain carries TRBV27 and TRBJ2-2; 10 bases are a match to TRBD2. CDR1 MNHEY and CDR2 SMNVEV come from the germline V gene (reference sequence). After removal of 3 bases from V and 7 bases from J, the junction contained 8 bases not matched to a gene. The CDR3 is made up of 16 amino acids.